The rows below give T cell receptor beta chains drawn from one sample of a study of cytomegalovirus exposure and HLA in healthy donors. Profiling relied on immunoSEQ multiplex PCR, and the TCRdb table lists in-frame clones only, not all of them. The sample contains 75,000 to 100,000 clones, roughly two thirds of which appear only once. Material: PBMCs. These receptors were collected from a man between 40 and 49 years old in good health and CMV-seronegative. The CDR3 runs from the conserved cysteine through the conserved F or W. A D gene is named only where the DNA matches it firmly. Size tells how often a clone was seen (once, few, many) or the class of an expanded clone, and some rows leave it out.

TRBJ1-4	-	-	TRBV7-9	TGTGCCAGCAGCTTAGGGGAATATAGCGCTAATGAAAAACTGTTTTTT	CASSLGEYSANEKLFF
TRBJ2-7	-	-	TRBV28	TGTGCCAGCAGTTTAGGACAGACCGGCTACGAGCAGTACTTC	CASSLGQTGYEQYF
TRBJ2-1	-	TRBD1	TRBV9	TGTGCCAGCAGCATCCTCCGGGACAGCGGGCAGTTCTTC	CASSILRDSGQFF
TRBJ2-5	-	TRBD2	TRBV7-9	TGTGCCAGCAGCCTCCTGACTAGCGGGGGGGCACGTGAGACCCAGTACTTC	CASSLLTSGGARETQYF
TRBJ1-2	-	-	TRBV2	TGTGCCAGCAGTGGGTTGACAGGTTCTCTCCGGGGCTACACCTTC	CASSGLTGSLRGYTF
TRBJ2-3	-	TRBD1	TRBV6-1	TGTGCCAGCAGTGAGGGGACAGGGGAAACAGATACGCAGTATTTT	CASSEGTGETDTQYF
TRBJ1-2	-	-	TRBV6-5	TGTGCCAGCAGTTACTCGAACCCCCGGGATGGCTACACCTTC	CASSYSNPRDGYTF
TRBJ2-7	-	-	TRBV2	TGTGCCAGCCGGGACAAGGGACGGCCCTACGAGCAGTACTTC	CASRDKGRPYEQYF
TRBJ1-6	-	TRBD1	TRBV12-5	TGTGCTAGTGGCATATGGACAGGAAGATATAATTCACCCCTCCACTTT	CASGIWTGRYNSPLHF
TRBJ2-7	-	TRBD2	TRBV9	TGTGCCAGCAGCGTGGGACTAGCGGGGCCAACCTACGAGCAGTACTTC	CASSVGLAGPTYEQYF
TRBJ2-3	-	-	TRBV4-1	TGCGCCAGCAGCGGCAGTAGGCTGGAGGCTGGTACGCAGTATTTT	CASSGSRLEAGTQYF
TRBJ2-3	-	TRBD2	TRBV5-1	TGCGCCAGCAGCTTGGCGGGGGGGCCAGATACGCAGTATTTT	CASSLAGGPDTQYF
TRBJ1-2	-	TRBD1	TRBV25-1	TGTGCCAGCAGTGAGACCCCAGGGGGCTATGGCTACACCTTC	CASSETPGGYGYTF
TRBJ2-7	-	TRBD1	TRBV6-5	TGTGCCAGCAGTTACTCGAGACGGACAGGGATGTACGAGCAGTACTTC	CASSYSRRTGMYEQYF
TRBJ2-5	few	TRBD1	TRBV5-5	TGTGCCAGCAGCAGTAGACAGGGCACAGAGACCCAGTACTTC	CASSSRQGTETQYF
TRBJ2-1	-	TRBD2	TRBV6-1	TGTGCCAGCAGTGGTAAACTAGCGGGGTACTACAATGAGCAGTTCTTC	CASSGKLAGYYNEQFF
TRBJ1-4	many	-	TRBV5-6	TGTGCCAGCAGCCTCCCTGCGGGGGCGGGAAAACTGTTTTTT	CASSLPAGAGKLFF
TRBJ1-1	-	-	TRBV7-9	TGTGCCAGCAGCTTAGCGCGGGGGCAGGGGACCACTGAAGCTTTCTTT	CASSLARGQGTTEAFF
TRBJ2-7	few	TRBD1	TRBV5-1	TGCGCCAGCAGCCGCAGGACAGGGGGCTCCGAGCAGTACTTC	CASSRRTGGSEQYF
TRBJ1-5	-	-	TRBV6-5	TGTGCCAGCAGGAAGGGGAAAAATCAGCCCCAGCATTTT	CASRKGKNQPQHF
TRBJ2-7	few	TRBD1	TRBV27	TGTGCCAGCAGTTTCGCGGGACAGGGCAACTACGAGCAGTACTTC	CASSFAGQGNYEQYF
TRBJ2-5	-	TRBD1	TRBV4-3	TGCGCCAGCAGCCCCGGGACAGGGGGAAGAGAGACCCAGTACTTC	CASSPGTGGRETQYF
TRBJ2-1	few	TRBD2	TRBV18	TGTGCCAGCTCACCGATGAGGACTAGCGGGGGGGTATTCTCCTACAATGAGCAGTTCTTC	CASSPMRTSGGVFSYNEQFF
TRBJ2-7	few	-	TRBV7-2	TGTGCCAGCAGCTTAGTAACAGACTCCTACGAGCAGTACTTC	CASSLVTDSYEQYF
TRBJ1-6	-	-	TRBV27	TGTGCCAGCAGTTTAGATGGGGGCTCACCCCTCCACTTT	CASSLDGGSPLHF
TRBJ2-7	few	TRBD1	TRBV6-1	TGTGCCAGCAGTGAATACGGAGACAGGGGCTACGAGCAGTACTTC	CASSEYGDRGYEQYF
TRBJ2-7	-	TRBD2	TRBV15	TGTGCCACCAGCAGGCGCGGGGCGGGGGTGGACGAGCAGTACTTC	CATSRRGAGVDEQYF
TRBJ1-1	-	-	TRBV21-1	TGTGCCAGCAGCAAAGAAGCAGGGGGATGCTATTACACTGAAGCTTTCTTT	CASSKEAGGCYYTEAFF
TRBJ1-6	-	-	TRBV6-5	TGTGCCAGCAGTTACTCGGTAACCGAGCATTCCCCCCTCCACTTT	CASSYSVTEHSPLHF
TRBJ2-5	-	TRBD2	TRBV5-1	TGCGCCAGCAGCTCCGGGGGGACTCAAGAGACCCAGTACTTC	CASSSGGTQETQYF
TRBJ1-5	-	TRBD1	TRBV7-9	TGTGCCAGCAGCCAGGGGGCCGGCCAGCCCCAGCATTTT	CASSQGAGQPQHF
TRBJ1-6	-	-	TRBV5-1	TGCGCCAGCAGCTTTCAAGGGGATCAGGATTCACCCCTCCACTTT	CASSFQGDQDSPLHF
TRBJ1-4	-	-	TRBV7-2	TGTGCCAGCAGCTCAGGGGCAACTAATGAAAAACTGTTTTTT	CASSSGATNEKLFF
TRBJ2-7	-	TRBD1	TRBV19	TGTGCCAGTAATGCAGGGGGCTCATACGAGCAGTACTTC	CASNAGGSYEQYF